The 18 T cell receptor beta chains below were found in one sample sequenced in a study of T cells in tumors after PD-1 blockade. Assay: immunoSEQ multiplex PCR; the TCRdb copy retains only in-frame clones and omits some. The sample lists 45,000 to 60,000 clones, approximately 79% seen once, with 8.7% in the top ten. The input for sequencing was PBMCs, taken before anti-PD-1 therapy. All receptors come from a human donor with advanced basal cell or squamous cell carcinoma (not recorded which).

V and J are TRBV19 and TRBJ1-5, with D possibly TRBD1 on 5 matching bases. Germline-derived CDR1 and CDR2 are LNHDA and SQIVND (reference sequence). CDR3 length equals 15 residues. Deletions cut 7 bases from V and 7 bases from J, with 20 bases between. The CDR3 DNA follows: TGTGCCAGTACCTCCCGGGGCAGGGCCGGACAGCCCCAGCATTTT. It codes for CASTSRGRAGQPQHF.

Relative to its sample, this clone is medium-sized (0.01 to 0.1%). This sequence joins TRBV19 and TRBJ1-1; a weak D match, TRBD1 (6 bases). Germline V gene data show CDR1 as LNHDA and CDR2 as SQIVND (reference sequence). This CDR3 has 15 amino acids. With 2 bases removed from V and 1 base from J, the gap between germline ends came to 11 bases. CDR3 protein: CASSIYPGQNTEAFF. The DNA for the CDR3 is TGTGCCAGTAGTATATATCCGGGACAGAACACTGAAGCTTTCTTT.

V and J are TRBV14 and TRBJ2-1, with 7 bases identical to TRBD2. Germline V gene data show CDR1 as SGHDN and CDR2 as FVKESK. The CDR3 has 16 residues. V lost 4 bases to trimming and J lost 4 bases; unmatched junction nucleotides: 10. Here the CDR3 reads CASSRNVGEGYNEQFF. In DNA form, the CDR3 reads TGTGCCAGCAGCCGGAACGTGGGGGAGGGGTACAATGAGCAGTTCTTC. Full variable domain (outside the CDR3, taken from reference TRBV14 and TRBJ2-1): EAGVTQFPSHSVIEKGQTVTLRCDPISGHDNLYWYRRVMGKEIKFLLHFVKESKQDESGMPNNRFLAERTGGTYSTLKVQPAELEDSGVYFCASSRNVGEGYNEQFFGPGTRLTVL.

This rearrangement joins TRBV10-3 to TRBJ2-7; 7 bases are shared with TRBD2. With 3 bases clipped from V and 7 bases from J, the junction kept 12 bases outside the gene matches. Per germline, CDR1 ENHRY and CDR2 SYGVKD. This CDR3 region has 15 residues. CDR3 in amino acids: CAISDATLASREQYF. For the CDR3, the DNA is TGTGCCATCAGTGACGCAACACTAGCGTCAAGGGAGCAGTACTTC.

This chain joins TRBV28 and TRBJ2-7; possible D gene TRBD2, 5 bases. This CDR3 has 13 residues. The V end lost 6 bases, the J end lost 7 bases, and 16 bases lay between the germline ends. The germline CDR1 and CDR2 sequences are MDHEN and SYDVKM. CDR3 residues: CASRENGVREQYF. The CDR3 nucleotides read TGTGCCAGCAGAGAAAACGGGGTGAGAGAGCAGTACTTC.

V gene TRBV9 combines with J gene TRBJ2-1, with D possibly TRBD2 on 5 matching bases. Trimming stripped 0 bases from V and 9 bases from J, with 10 bases between. Germline V gene lookup returns CDR1 SGDLS and CDR2 YYNGEE. The CDR3 totals 13 residues. For the CDR3, the DNA is TGTGCCAGCAGCGTAGATCTGCGGGTTGAGCAGTTCTTC. Encoded protein: CASSVDLRVEQFF.

The V call is TRBV19, the J call TRBJ2-1, with a tentative D call TRBD2 (5 bases). The CDR3 has 15 residues. The germline V gene has CDR1 LNHDA and CDR2 SQIVND (reference sequence). V lost 8 bases, J lost 4 bases, and 18 bases lay in between. The CDR3 is CASGGWGVEYNEQFF. As DNA, the CDR3 is TGTGCCAGTGGAGGTTGGGGAGTTGAGTACAATGAGCAGTTCTTC.

The genes are TRBV20-1 and TRBJ1-3; 7 positions agree with TRBD1. There are 14 residues in the CDR3. Germline V lookup: CDR1 DFQATT, CDR2 SNEGSKA (reference sequence). The ends lost 3 bases at V and 3 bases at J; junction bases unmatched: 5. CDR3 sequence: CSASRQGGGNTIYF. CDR3 nucleotides: TGCAGTGCTAGTAGACAGGGAGGTGGAAACACCATATATTTT.

This chain links TRBV7-2 with TRBJ1-6; D ambiguous. Looked up from germline, CDR1 is SGHTA and CDR2 is FQGNSA. CDR3 size: 13 residues. With 3 bases removed from V and 10 bases from J, the gap between germline ends came to 10 bases. The CDR3 DNA is TGTGCCAGCAGCTTGTCTGCTGGATCACCCCTCCACTTT. The encoded protein is CASSLSAGSPLHF.

The chain joins TRBV27 to TRBJ2-7; 11 bases are a match to TRBD1. Germline V gene sequence: CDR1 MNHEY, CDR2 SMNVEV (reference sequence). The junction had 5 bases not matched to a gene; V was cut back by 4 bases and J by 6 bases. CDR3 size: 14 residues. The CDR3, as DNA: TGTGCCAGCAGTTATGGACAGGGGGCTGTCGAGCAGTACTTC. Residues: CASSYGQGAVEQYF.

By frequency in the sample, this clone is medium-sized. This chain joins TRBV24-1 and TRBJ2-7, with 8 bases that match TRBD1. CDR1 is KGHDR, CDR2 SFDVKD, per germline. The junction had 3 bases not matched to a gene; V was cut back by 4 bases and J by 2 bases. The CDR3 sequence is 14 residues long. The CDR3 loop is CATSEGTGPYEQYF. In nucleotides, the CDR3 is TGTGCCACCAGTGAGGGGACAGGTCCCTACGAGCAGTACTTC.

The rearrangement links TRBV11-3 to TRBJ1-1, with D tentatively TRBD1 (6 bases). In germline, CDR1 is SGHNT, CDR2 YENEEA. Trimming cost V 5 bases and J 6 bases, with 16 bases left between them. This CDR3 comprises 14 residues. The CDR3 protein is CASSRFRTVSEAFF. Written as DNA, the CDR3 is TGTGCCAGCAGCCGATTCCGGACAGTTTCTGAAGCTTTCTTT.

This clone was recorded only once. V usage is TRBV5-1 and J usage is TRBJ2-3, with 12 positions matching TRBD2. Germline-derived CDR1 and CDR2 are SGHRS and YFSETQ. Losses at the gene ends were 0 bases for V and 2 bases for J; bases not matched to a gene: 4. The CDR3 sequence is 17 residues long. The CDR3 sequence: CASSLDPSGGATDTQYF. The CDR3 nucleotides read TGCGCCAGCAGCTTGGATCCTAGCGGGGGGGCCACAGATACGCAGTATTTT.

The rearrangement joins TRBV5-1 to TRBJ1-1; D unclear. CDR1 is SGHRS and CDR2 is YFSETQ in the germline V gene. This CDR3 contains 18 residues. V lost 2 bases, J lost 0 bases, and 20 bases lay in between. The CDR3 nucleotides are TGCGCCAGCAGCTTCAACCCGACTGGGAATTACATGAACACTGAAGCTTTCTTT. Protein sequence: CASSFNPTGNYMNTEAFF.

This clone occurred once. J is TRBJ2-5 and V is TRBV19; TRBD2 matches at 9 bases. V lost 10 bases and J lost 5; bases outside the gene matches: 11. CDR1 is LNHDA, CDR2 SQIVND, per germline (reference sequence). The CDR3 is made up of 14 amino acids. In DNA, the CDR3 is TGTGCCACCTCCGGGACTAGCATCTTGGAGACCCAGTACTTC. This gives the protein CATSGTSILETQYF.

V gene TRBV19 combines with J gene TRBJ1-1; TRBD1 agrees at 8 bases. The CDR3 covers 14 residues. The germline CDR1 and CDR2 sequences are LNHDA and SQIVND (reference sequence). The trim removed 6 bases at V and 5 bases at J, leaving 8 bases unmatched. This CDR3 is CASSHQTGDTEAFF. For the CDR3, the DNA is TGTGCCAGTAGCCACCAGACAGGGGATACTGAAGCTTTCTTT.

Only one count was recorded for this clone. The rearrangement joins TRBV4-1 to TRBJ1-1; the D is unclear. V dropped 1 base and J dropped 7 bases, with 16 bases sitting between them. Germline CDR1 is MGHRA and CDR2 is YSYEKL. This CDR3 has 15 amino acids. CDR3 nucleotide sequence: TGCGCCAGCAGCCAAGGGGATATGGGGTTAGGTGAAGCTTTCTTT. It codes for CASSQGDMGLGEAFF.

V is TRBV15 and J is TRBJ2-2; TRBD2 agrees at 9 bases. The CDR3 is 15 residues long. The germline V gene encodes CDR1 LNHNV and CDR2 YYDKDF (reference sequence). The V segment lost 1 base and the J segment 12 bases; nucleotides outside the gene matches: 9. The CDR3, as DNA: TGTGCCACCAGCAGAGGAAGCGGGGGGCCCCGAAAGCTGTTTTTT. It encodes CATSRGSGGPRKLFF.